Below are 5 T cell receptor beta chains sequenced from a single sample in a study of T cell repertoires in cytomegalovirus infection. TCRdb itself ran the reads through MiXCR, one entry per CDR3 protein. The sample shows about 260,000 distinct CDR3 sequences, roughly 9.1% of them seen only once. Input material: PBMCs. These receptors all stem from a human donor in good health (CMV status not recorded). Some clones in this sample may be carry-over from other donors' samples.

This clonotype was observed a few times. The gene calls are TRBV7-9 and TRBJ2-4; the D is unclear. The CDR3 contains 17 residues. Germline V gives CDR1 SEHNR, CDR2 FQNEAQ (reference sequence). Trimming took 5 bases from V and 0 from J, leaving 17 bases between them. CDR3 in amino acids: CASSKRTEELAKNIQYF. In DNA form, the CDR3 reads TGTGCCAGCAGCAAAAGGACCGAAGAGCTAGCCAAAAACATTCAGTACTTC.

A remark on this clonotype: A much larger clone is a single base away; this may be a read error. Here the CDR3 DNA reads TGTGCCACCAGCAGGAACACCGGGGAGCTGTTTTTT. Residues: CATSRNTGELFF. V usage is TRBV15 and J usage is TRBJ2-2; no firm D call. V lost 3 bases and J 1 base, leaving 0 bases between the germline ends. CDR1 is LNHNV and CDR2 is YYDKDF in the germline V gene (reference sequence). There are 12 residues in the CDR3.

V and J are TRBV7-3 and TRBJ1-4, with D perhaps matching TRBD1 (5 bases). CDR3 size: 14 residues. Deletions cut 6 bases from V and 5 bases from J, with 13 bases between. The germline V gene has CDR1 SGHTA and CDR2 FQGTGA. Here the CDR3 reads CASRPGPQNEKLFF. The CDR3 region has the DNA TGTGCCAGCAGACCGGGACCCCAGAATGAAAAACTGTTTTTT.

The sample holds many counts of this clonotype. The rearrangement links TRBV28 to TRBJ1-6, with a possible D match to TRBD1 (6 bases). Germline CDR1 and CDR2: MDHEN and SYDVKM. The CDR3 is 15 residues long. Trimming removed 3 bases from V and 10 bases from J, with 16 bases in between. The CDR3 region has the DNA TGTGCCAGCAGTTTCGTGGGACACCGATTATCACCCCTCCACTTT. It specifies CASSFVGHRLSPLHF.

The sample holds a few counts of this clonotype. The gene calls are TRBV7-9 and TRBJ2-5, with a weak D call TRBD2 (5 bases). Per the germline V gene, CDR1 is SEHNR and CDR2 is FQNEAQ (reference sequence). The germline V and J ends were trimmed by 2 bases and 2 bases, with 12 bases remaining between them. CDR3 length: 15 residues. CDR3: CASSLRAGPQETQYF. DNA for the CDR3: TGTGCCAGCAGCTTACGGGCGGGCCCTCAAGAGACCCAGTACTTC.